This TCR beta chain was documented in a study of blood T cell repertoires in COVID-19 (dated by TCRdb to about 2020). Broadly, across the study: Collaborator samples came from the United States, Italy and Spain and covered acute and convalescent phases of COVID-19. The prospective study material was composed of cDNA or gDNA derived from T cells, B-cell-depleted T cells, or PBMCs. Deeply sampled blood TCRbeta repertoires from subjects exposed to, actively infected with, or recovered from COVID-19 were included in the dataset. A freely available public database, intended as a resource for researchers studying the immune response to SARS-CoV-2, is where the repertoires were released. The samples were drawn from the first 160 participants of the ongoing ImmuneRACE study and from under 1,500 subjects provided by 6 global collaborators. A de-identified subject ID, COVID-19 status, age in years and sex were almost always included in the sample metadata. Where HLA class I and class II types were available, the types were taken from metadata supplied by the sample provider, not from assay-based typing.

Whole blood was collected in K2EDTA tubes by collaborating institutions according to the institutions' own protocols. For TCRbeta analysis, collaborators shipped samples in one of three forms: frozen whole blood, isolated PBMCs, or DNA extracted from either of those sample types. Study-wide findings and limitations: Clinical and demographic metadata were provided uncurated, with the amount varying by source and participant.

CDR1 SNHLY and CDR2 FYNNEI were looked up in the germline V gene. V drops 5 bases and J drops 5 bases, leaving 19 bases in between. The CDR3 holds 15 amino acids from the cysteine to the phenylalanine. Of the read, only the CDR3 DNA is kept; its 45 bases are in frame from base 1. TCRbeta CDR3 regions were amplified from genomic DNA using the immunoSEQ Assay, a bias-controlled multiplex PCR. The paper's processing steps were these. Nucleated cell counts per sample were estimated from amplification of reference gene primers within the assay. To quantify the absolute abundance of each unique TCRbeta CDR3 rearrangement, sequence reads were collapsed and filtered. For each sample, productive Simpson clonality was calculated by taking the square root of Simpson's diversity index across productive rearrangements. As stored in TCRdb, this immuneACCESS dataset retains in-frame rearrangements with V and J assigned. A fraction of the clones does not appear; measured against another copy, unresolved V genes explain less than half of the discrepancy, and the remainder lacks a known reason. V and J calls and clone size come straight from that table; D and trimming were deduced from the DNA. Counted in this sample were some 46,000 clones; about four fifths of them appeared once. The ten biggest clones cover more than 20% of the sample.

Of note for this clone: What this receptor recognizes is not known. Base qualities are not recorded, but no much larger clone differs from it by a single base.

Material for sequencing was peripheral blood. This TCR derives from a woman aged 55-75 years with acute or convalescent COVID-19. The chain employs TRBV2 and TRBJ2-7; TRBD2 is a weak D gene call, 5 bases matching. The CDR3 corresponds to CASSLTWTPGDEQYF. The bases read TGTGCCAGCAGTTTAACCTGGACTCCCGGCGACGAGCAGTACTTC.